A selection of T cell receptor beta chains follows, all from one sample in a study of T-cell reconstitution after alpha-beta-depleted transplantation in children. TCRdb analysed the PCR reads with MiXCR anew, one entry per CDR3 protein. The sample consists of 610,000 or so distinct CDR3 sequences, more than 20% of them appearing once. The sequenced sample was PBMCs, obtained before TCRalphabeta/CD19-depleted stem cell transplant. The source is a boy younger than two with Wiskott-Aldrich syndrome, due to receive a stem cell transplant. Each CDR3 is given with its conserved first and last residue. A D gene is named only where the DNA matches it firmly. For some rows the clone size is stated as once, few or many, or as a class when expanded; others skip it.

clone size,V gene,J gene,D gene,CDR3 DNA,CDR3 protein
-,TRBV27,TRBJ1-2,TRBD1,TGTGCCAGCAGTTCGACGACAGGGAACTATGGCTACACCTTC,CASSSTTGNYGYTF
-,TRBV29-1,TRBJ2-3,-,TGCAGCGTTGGCAGGGCCCCCACAGATACGCAGTATTTT,CSVGRAPTDTQYF
few,TRBV6-5,TRBJ2-1,-,TGTGCCAGCAGTTCTGTCCAGCGGATTACCTACAATGAGCAGTTCTTC,CASSSVQRITYNEQFF
-,TRBV15,TRBJ2-5,TRBD1,TGTGCCACCAGCATACGGACAGGGGTAGAGACCCAGTACTTC,CATSIRTGVETQYF
-,TRBV5-1,TRBJ2-2,TRBD1,TGCGCCACTACGACAGGGGGCTACACCGGGGAGCTGTTTTTT,CATTTGGYTGELFF
-,TRBV7-2,TRBJ1-2,TRBD1,TGTGCCAGCAGCCCAAGGACAGGGATCAACTATGGCTACACCTTC,CASSPRTGINYGYTF
-,TRBV20-1,TRBJ2-7,-,TGCAGTGCTAGAGATCACGGGAGAGCCTACGAGCAGTACTTC,CSARDHGRAYEQYF
-,TRBV6-5,TRBJ2-1,-,TGTGCCAGCAGTTACAGGGATAAATACAATGAGCAGTTCTTC,CASSYRDKYNEQFF
few,TRBV10-3,TRBJ2-7,-,TGTGCCATTAGGAAGAATTTCGAGCAGTACTTC,CAIRKNFEQYF
few,TRBV5-6,TRBJ2-2,-,TGTGCCAGCAGCTCCCGGGGCACAGGGTTAGTGAACACCGGGGAGCTGTTTTTT,CASSSRGTGLVNTGELFF
-,TRBV3-1,TRBJ1-2,-,TGTGCCAGCAGCCAAAGCCGGTTTTATGGCTACACCTTC,CASSQSRFYGYTF
-,TRBV7-9,TRBJ1-2,-,TGTGCCAGCAGCGAAAAAGTCGATACCGGTGGCTACACCTTC,CASSEKVDTGGYTF
few,TRBV15,TRBJ2-1,-,TGTGCCACCAGCAGACCCCGGGGTAGCTTCATAAGTTACAATGAGCAGTTCTTC,CATSRPRGSFISYNEQFF
-,TRBV5-1,TRBJ1-1,-,TGCGCCAGCAGCTTGGACAGGGCTGGAGCTTTCTTT,CASSLDRAGAFF
few,TRBV20-1,TRBJ1-5,-,TGCAGTGCTATGGACAGAAAACGCAATCAGCCCCAGCATTTT,CSAMDRKRNQPQHF
-,TRBV4-2,TRBJ2-5,-,TGTGCCAGCAGCCAAGATGGCGATAGTGGGACCCAGTACTTC,CASSQDGDSGTQYF
-,TRBV4-1,TRBJ2-7,TRBD2,TGCGCCAGCAGCCAAGAGACGGGGGGCTCCTACGAGCAGTACTTC,CASSQETGGSYEQYF
-,TRBV6-1,TRBJ2-3,TRBD2,TGTGCCAGCACTGAACTAGCGGGAGGCACAGATACGCAGTATTTT,CASTELAGGTDTQYF
few,TRBV6-2/TRBV6-3,TRBJ2-3,TRBD2,TGTGCCAGCAGGGACCCTAGCGGGGAGCTCACAGATACGCAGTATTTT,CASRDPSGELTDTQYF
-,TRBV15,TRBJ2-5,-,TGTGCCACCAGCAGGTCGTTCAGCCAAGAGACCCAGTACTTC,CATSRSFSQETQYF
few,TRBV2,TRBJ2-7,TRBD1,TGTGCCAGCAGTGGGGGGACAGGGGGCTCCTACGAGCAGTACTTC,CASSGGTGGSYEQYF
few,TRBV5-1,TRBJ1-2,-,TGCGCCAGCAGCTTGAGAGGCACGGACTATGGCTACACCTTC,CASSLRGTDYGYTF
few,TRBV7-9,TRBJ2-7,-,TGTGCCAGCAGCTTAGGGCAGGGTTTCCCCGAGCAGTACTTC,CASSLGQGFPEQYF
once,TRBV16,TRBJ1-4,-,TGTGCCAGCAGCCAATCGGGGGAGGTTGAAAAACTGTTTTTT,CASSQSGEVEKLFF
-,TRBV27,TRBJ2-1,TRBD1,TGTGCCAGCAGTTGGGACAGGGTTGGGGGGCAGTTCTTC,CASSWDRVGGQFF
-,TRBV9,TRBJ2-1,-,TGTGCCAGCAGCGTTCTCCCGGTGGGCCTCGGGGTATACAATGAGCAGTTCTTC,CASSVLPVGLGVYNEQFF
-,TRBV3-1,TRBJ2-7,TRBD1,TGTGCCAGCAGCCAAGAGGTCGGACAGGGTCGCGAGCAGTACTTC,CASSQEVGQGREQYF
few,TRBV5-5,TRBJ2-5,-,TGTGCCAGCAGCTTGGGGGGACGACAAGAGGAGACCCAGTACTTC,CASSLGGRQEETQYF
-,TRBV5-1,TRBJ2-1,TRBD2,TGCGCCAGCACCACTTCGGGACTAGCGGGCGATAATGAGCAGTTCTTC,CASTTSGLAGDNEQFF
-,TRBV20-1,TRBJ1-2,TRBD1,TGCAGTGCTAGAGATCGGGACAGGGCCTATGGCTACACCTTC,CSARDRDRAYGYTF
-,TRBV5-1,TRBJ2-1,TRBD2,TGCGCCAGCAGCTTGGGGGGGACTAGCGGGAACTACAATGAGCAGTTCTTC,CASSLGGTSGNYNEQFF
-,TRBV10-1,TRBJ2-6,TRBD1,TGCGCCAGCAGTGACAGCCGAGACAGGGGGCGGACTGGGGCCAACGTCCTGACTTTC,CASSDSRDRGRTGANVLTF
-,TRBV5-5,TRBJ2-1,TRBD2,TGTGCCAGCAGCGGTCTAACGGGAGGTCCCTACAATGAGCAGTTCTTC,CASSGLTGGPYNEQFF
few,TRBV27,TRBJ2-1,-,TGTGCCAGCAGTATAAGACTGATATCCTACAATGAGCAGTTCTTC,CASSIRLISYNEQFF
-,TRBV7-6,TRBJ2-3,-,TGTGCCAGCAGCTTATTGTCTAAGACAAGAACTAGCACAGATACGCAGTATTTT,CASSLLSKTRTSTDTQYF
few,TRBV11-2,TRBJ2-3,-,TGTGCCAGCAGCCCCAGGTTCACAGATACGCAGTATTTT,CASSPRFTDTQYF
-,TRBV7-9,TRBJ2-5,-,TGTGCCAGCAGTCCAGGCCAGGGGCCCCAAGAGACCCAGTACTTC,CASSPGQGPQETQYF
-,TRBV5-1,TRBJ2-1,-,TGCGCCAGCAGTCTACGTAGCGGCCAGGCCAGGAATGAGCAGTTCTTC,CASSLRSGQARNEQFF
few,TRBV5-1,TRBJ2-3,TRBD2,TGCGCCAGCTCCAGGCGGGAGAGGGCAGATACGCAGTATTTT,CASSRRERADTQYF
-,TRBV11-2,TRBJ1-2,TRBD1,TGTGCCAGCAGCTCCAACAGGGGGATTGGCTATGGCTACACCTTC,CASSSNRGIGYGYTF
-,TRBV27,TRBJ2-1,-,TGTGCCAGCAGTTTAAGAGTAGGTGGGAGTAGGTACAATGAGCAGTTCTTC,CASSLRVGGSRYNEQFF
-,TRBV5-1,TRBJ2-1,-,TGCGCCAGCAGTGAACCGGGACATGGAAACAATGAGCAGTTCTTC,CASSEPGHGNNEQFF
-,TRBV29-1,TRBJ2-2,TRBD1,TGCAGCGCTCCCACAGGGGGCACCGGGGAGCTGTTTTTT,CSAPTGGTGELFF
-,TRBV5-6,TRBJ2-1,TRBD2,TGTGCCAGCATTACCGCGGGAGGTTACAATGAGCAGTTCTTC,CASITAGGYNEQFF
-,TRBV5-1,TRBJ2-7,TRBD2,TGCGCCAGCAGCTCCGGGACTAGCGGGACCGAGCAGTACTTC,CASSSGTSGTEQYF
-,TRBV10-3,TRBJ2-3,-,TGTGCCATCAGTGGCCCAGGGGCAGGGGCCAGCACAGATACGCAGTATTTT,CAISGPGAGASTDTQYF
-,TRBV5-4,TRBJ2-6,-,TGTGCCAGCACTCATCCCCCCTCTGGGGCCAACGTCCTGACTTTC,CASTHPPSGANVLTF
few,TRBV28,TRBJ2-1,TRBD2,TGTGCCAGCAGCGAGGGACTAGTCAATGAGCAGTTCTTC,CASSEGLVNEQFF
-,TRBV7-8,TRBJ1-4,TRBD1,TGTGCCAGCAGCATGACAGGGGGTCGTAATGAAAAACTGTTTTTT,CASSMTGGRNEKLFF
few,TRBV7-7,TRBJ2-1,TRBD2,TGTGCCAGCAGCTCCCTATTAGCGGGAGTAGCCGAGCAGTTCTTC,CASSSLLAGVAEQFF
-,TRBV10-3,TRBJ2-7,-,TGTGCCATCAGTGGGACAGCCGTCGGCTACGAGCAGTACTTC,CAISGTAVGYEQYF
-,TRBV10-2,TRBJ2-3,-,TGCGCCAGCATGGCCGGCGGGGATACGCAGTATTTT,CASMAGGDTQYF
-,TRBV4-2,TRBJ2-1,-,TGTGCCAGCAGCCGCGGGAAAAATGAGCAGTTCTTC,CASSRGKNEQFF
-,TRBV5-1,TRBJ2-7,-,TGCGCCAGCAGCTCTCACCGGGACCGAGGGATCCGGGACCCGGGGGAGCAGTACTTC,CASSSHRDRGIRDPGEQYF
-,TRBV5-1,TRBJ2-5,-,TGCGCCAGCAGCTTGGTGGCAGCGCGGGAGACCCAGTACTTC,CASSLVAARETQYF